This T cell receptor (beta chain) was sequenced for a study of blood T cell repertoires in COVID-19. V was shortened by 1 base and J by 7 bases, with 9 bases between the two germline ends. This CDR3 contains 12 residues. Germline CDR1 is SGHDT and CDR2 is YYEEEE. Original processing notes: How many nucleated cells were present was estimated from reference gene primer amplification. Assay: immunoSEQ multiplex PCR; the TCRdb copy retains only in-frame clones and omits some. The V and J calls and clone size are taken from that table; D and trimming were inferred from the DNA. The sample contains 90,000 to 150,000 clones, 70% to 80% of which appear only once.

Sequencing was done on a sample of peripheral blood. V is TRBV5-6 and J is TRBJ2-7; the D is unclear. This sequence was found in a woman over 75 with acute or convalescent COVID-19. CDR3 amino acids: CASSLSSGEQYF. DNA for the CDR3: TGTGCCAGCAGCTTGTCCTCGGGTGAGCAGTACTTC. Using reference TRBV5-6 and TRBJ2-7 for the parts outside the CDR3, the full variable domain is DAGVTQSPTHLIKTRGQQVTLRCSPKSGHDTVSWYQQALGQGPQFIFQYYEEEERQRGNFPDRFSGHQFPNYSSELNVNALLLGDSALYLCASSLSSGEQYFGPGTRLTVT.